This T cell receptor beta chain was captured in a study of sequential checkpoint blockade in melanoma. Per germline, CDR1 MGHRA and CDR2 YSYEKL. The V gene lost 1 base and the J gene lost 5 bases, with 12 bases spanning the gap. There are 14 residues in the CDR3. This clone was detected only a few times. Sequencing was performed with immunoSEQ multiplex PCR; in TCRdb, only in-frame clones are kept and a portion is missing. The sample carries about 5,500 clones, approximately 40% recorded once. The treatment was: randomized to nivolumab then ipilimumab (arm A) or the reverse (arm B). This clonotype was sampled from a human donor with melanoma. The chain employs TRBV4-1 and TRBJ2-7; a possible D gene is TRBD2 (5 bases). The sample consisted of tumor tissue (inferred from file names), taken from a patient given nivolumab and ipilimumab in sequence. CDR3: CASSQVEGIDEQYF. CDR3 sequence (DNA): TGCGCCAGCAGCCAAGTTGAGGGAATCGACGAGCAGTACTTC.